This passage covers 16 T cell receptor beta chains from one sample sequenced in a study of blood T cell repertoires in COVID-19. Method: immunoSEQ multiplex PCR; TCRdb's copy keeps in-frame clones and lacks some. The table shows roughly 200,000 clones, with roughly 81% occurring only once. Sequences were obtained from peripheral blood. These receptors came from an elderly woman with acute or convalescent COVID-19.

This clone is a singleton in its sample. The chain carries TRBV7-2 and TRBJ1-2; TRBD1 agrees at 11 bases. J lost 6 bases, V lost 2 bases, and 8 bases had no gene match. This CDR3 comprises 16 residues. Germline loops: CDR1 SGHTA, CDR2 FQGNSA. CDR3 amino acids: CASSLRTGGLVDGYTF. CDR3 DNA sequence: TGTGCCAGCAGCTTAAGGACAGGGGGCCTGGTGGATGGCTACACCTTC.

This sequence joins TRBV6-1 and TRBJ2-3; no firm D call. Per germline, CDR1 MNHNS and CDR2 SASEGT. This CDR3 has 13 residues. The germline V and J ends were trimmed by 2 bases and 2 bases, with 5 bases remaining between them. The CDR3: CASSEPLTDTQYF. The DNA of the CDR3 is TGTGCCAGCAGTGAACCCCTCACAGATACGCAGTATTTT.

The V and J genes are TRBV7-2 and TRBJ2-5, with D possibly TRBD1 on 6 matching bases. Trimming took off 2 bases at V and 5 bases at J, with 9 bases between the two ends. The CDR3 totals 13 residues. CDR1 and CDR2 from the germline V gene are SGHTA and FQGNSA. The CDR3 loop reads CASSLFQGETQYF. CDR3 DNA sequence: TGTGCCAGCAGCTTATTTCAGGGGGAGACCCAGTACTTC.

The rearrangement links TRBV7-9 to TRBJ2-5, with 8 bases identical to TRBD2. Germline V gene sequence: CDR1 SEHNR, CDR2 FQNEAQ (reference sequence). CDR3 length equals 17 residues. V was clipped by 6 bases and J by 3 bases; unmatched bases: 15. The CDR3 sequence is CASRYSLVAGGKETQYF. DNA for the CDR3: TGTGCCAGCAGATACTCCCTCGTGGCGGGAGGTAAAGAGACCCAGTACTTC.

The V and J genes are TRBV4-3 and TRBJ2-3; tentative D call: TRBD2 (5 bases). From germline, CDR1 is LGHNA and CDR2 YSLEER. The CDR3 has 13 amino acids. V was cut by 4 bases and J by 2 bases, with 7 bases left in between. The CDR3 loop is CASSRTLTDTQYF. The CDR3 DNA reads as TGCGCCAGCAGCCGGACTCTCACAGATACGCAGTATTTT.

The V call is TRBV5-1, the J call TRBJ2-6; the D gene is possibly TRBD2 (6 bases). Germline values: CDR1 SGHRS, CDR2 YFSETQ. The CDR3 has 17 amino acids. V was clipped by 7 bases and J by 0 bases, with 17 bases between them. The CDR3 DNA sequence: TGCGCCAGCGCCACGGCCAAGGGAGGCTCTGGGGCCAACGTCCTGACTTTC. Translating it yields CASATAKGGSGANVLTF. The full variable domain, completed using reference TRBV5-1 and TRBJ2-6, is KAGVTQTPRYLIKTRGQQVTLSCSPISGHRSVSWYQQTPGQGLQFLFEYFSETQRNKGNFPGRFSGRQFSNSRSEMNVSTLELGDSALYLCASATAKGGSGANVLTFGAGSRLTVL.

The chain combines TRBV29-1 with TRBJ2-3; 16 bases align to TRBD2. V trimming: 7 bases; J trimming: 3 bases; junction bases outside the gene matches: 10. There are 17 residues in the CDR3. Germline assignment: CDR1 SQVTM and CDR2 ANQGSEA. CDR3 DNA sequence: TGCAGCGCCGAACCCGGGACTAGCGGGAGGGTGACAGATACGCAGTATTTT. Its translation is CSAEPGTSGRVTDTQYF.

V gene TRBV6-5 combines with J gene TRBJ2-1, with D perhaps TRBD1 (6 bases). The CDR3 covers 14 residues. Germline values: CDR1 MNHEY, CDR2 SVGAGI. V dropped 6 bases and J dropped 9 bases, with 18 bases sitting between them. CDR3 protein: CASSALVQGSEQFF. The DNA for the CDR3 is TGTGCCAGCAGCGCTTTGGTTCAGGGGAGTGAGCAGTTCTTC.

The chain carries TRBV7-2 and TRBJ1-2; 8 nucleotides line up with TRBD1. The trim removed 3 bases at V and 8 bases at J, leaving 5 bases unmatched. The CDR3 sequence is 13 residues long. Germline V gene sequence: CDR1 SGHTA, CDR2 FQGNSA. This CDR3 reads CASSFGQGQGYTF. DNA for the CDR3: TGTGCCAGCAGCTTCGGACAGGGTCAAGGCTACACCTTC.

The V and J genes are TRBV9 and TRBJ1-6; TRBD1 agrees at 7 bases. The V segment lost 3 bases and the J segment 7 bases; nucleotides outside the gene matches: 7. The CDR3 loop spans 15 amino acids. Germline V gene sequence: CDR1 SGDLS, CDR2 YYNGEE. CDR3 DNA: TGTGCCAGCAGCGCAATGGACAGGAAGAATTCACCCCTCCACTTT. Amino acids: CASSAMDRKNSPLHF.

The chain joins TRBV7-2 to TRBJ2-7; the match to TRBD2 covers 10 bases. This CDR3 contains 13 residues. J was trimmed by 3 bases and V by 6 bases; bases with no gene match: 2. Germline CDR1 and CDR2: SGHTA and FQGNSA. The CDR3 DNA reads as TGTGCCAGCAGACGGACTAGCGGCTACGAGCAGTACTTC. As protein: CASRRTSGYEQYF.

The J gene is TRBJ2-4, the V gene TRBV28; 8 bases align to TRBD1. The CDR3 has 17 residues. V gave up 3 bases and J gave up 3 bases; unmatched junction bases: 10. CDR1 and CDR2 (germline): MDHEN, SYDVKM. The CDR3 coding sequence is TGTGCCAGCAGTTTTCTTTCTGGACAGGGTGTCAAAAACATTCAGTACTTC. Its translation is CASSFLSGQGVKNIQYF.

The genes are TRBV11-2 and TRBJ2-1, with 10 bases matching TRBD2. Trimming cost V 0 bases and J 7 bases; bases outside gene matches: 15. CDR3 size: 19 residues. The germline gives CDR1 SGHAT, CDR2 FQNNGV. The CDR3 DNA follows: TGTGCCAGCAGCTTAGACGGGTTCGCCAGCGGGAGGGCGAGGAATGAGCAGTTCTTC. Protein: CASSLDGFASGRARNEQFF.

This clone was seen a few times. The chain uses TRBV15 and TRBJ1-2; no clear D gene. Germline V gives CDR1 LNHNV, CDR2 YYDKDF (reference sequence). Trimming took 4 bases from V and 4 from J, leaving 10 bases between them. CDR3 length: 13 amino acids. DNA of the CDR3: TGTGCCACCAGCACTTCGTACAGCTATGGCTACACCTTC. Its translation is CATSTSYSYGYTF.

CDR3 in amino acids: CASTVLGGSSYNEQFF. In DNA, the CDR3 is TGTGCCAGCACCGTCCTGGGTGGGAGCTCCTACAATGAGCAGTTCTTC. The chain employs TRBV28 and TRBJ2-1, with a weak D call TRBD2 (5 bases). This CDR3 is built from 16 residues. Trimming stripped 7 bases from V and 0 bases from J, with 16 bases between. Germline CDR1 reads MDHEN; CDR2 reads SYDVKM. The full variable domain, in which reference TRBV28 and TRBJ2-1 provide the parts outside the CDR3, is DVKVTQSSRYLVKRTGEKVFLECVQDMDHENMFWYRQDPGLGLRLIYFSYDVKMKEKGDIPEGYSVSREKKERFSLILESASTNQTSMYLCASTVLGGSSYNEQFFGPGTRLTVL.

This chain joins TRBV29-1 and TRBJ2-3; 9 bases align to TRBD2. The CDR3 is 17 amino acids. Germline assignment: CDR1 SQVTM and CDR2 ANQGSEA. The trim removed 8 bases at V and 1 base at J, leaving 16 bases unmatched. CDR3 protein: CSPLRGRGLEGTDTQYF. CDR3 nucleotide sequence: TGCAGCCCCTTGCGCGGGAGGGGGCTGGAAGGCACAGATACGCAGTATTTT.